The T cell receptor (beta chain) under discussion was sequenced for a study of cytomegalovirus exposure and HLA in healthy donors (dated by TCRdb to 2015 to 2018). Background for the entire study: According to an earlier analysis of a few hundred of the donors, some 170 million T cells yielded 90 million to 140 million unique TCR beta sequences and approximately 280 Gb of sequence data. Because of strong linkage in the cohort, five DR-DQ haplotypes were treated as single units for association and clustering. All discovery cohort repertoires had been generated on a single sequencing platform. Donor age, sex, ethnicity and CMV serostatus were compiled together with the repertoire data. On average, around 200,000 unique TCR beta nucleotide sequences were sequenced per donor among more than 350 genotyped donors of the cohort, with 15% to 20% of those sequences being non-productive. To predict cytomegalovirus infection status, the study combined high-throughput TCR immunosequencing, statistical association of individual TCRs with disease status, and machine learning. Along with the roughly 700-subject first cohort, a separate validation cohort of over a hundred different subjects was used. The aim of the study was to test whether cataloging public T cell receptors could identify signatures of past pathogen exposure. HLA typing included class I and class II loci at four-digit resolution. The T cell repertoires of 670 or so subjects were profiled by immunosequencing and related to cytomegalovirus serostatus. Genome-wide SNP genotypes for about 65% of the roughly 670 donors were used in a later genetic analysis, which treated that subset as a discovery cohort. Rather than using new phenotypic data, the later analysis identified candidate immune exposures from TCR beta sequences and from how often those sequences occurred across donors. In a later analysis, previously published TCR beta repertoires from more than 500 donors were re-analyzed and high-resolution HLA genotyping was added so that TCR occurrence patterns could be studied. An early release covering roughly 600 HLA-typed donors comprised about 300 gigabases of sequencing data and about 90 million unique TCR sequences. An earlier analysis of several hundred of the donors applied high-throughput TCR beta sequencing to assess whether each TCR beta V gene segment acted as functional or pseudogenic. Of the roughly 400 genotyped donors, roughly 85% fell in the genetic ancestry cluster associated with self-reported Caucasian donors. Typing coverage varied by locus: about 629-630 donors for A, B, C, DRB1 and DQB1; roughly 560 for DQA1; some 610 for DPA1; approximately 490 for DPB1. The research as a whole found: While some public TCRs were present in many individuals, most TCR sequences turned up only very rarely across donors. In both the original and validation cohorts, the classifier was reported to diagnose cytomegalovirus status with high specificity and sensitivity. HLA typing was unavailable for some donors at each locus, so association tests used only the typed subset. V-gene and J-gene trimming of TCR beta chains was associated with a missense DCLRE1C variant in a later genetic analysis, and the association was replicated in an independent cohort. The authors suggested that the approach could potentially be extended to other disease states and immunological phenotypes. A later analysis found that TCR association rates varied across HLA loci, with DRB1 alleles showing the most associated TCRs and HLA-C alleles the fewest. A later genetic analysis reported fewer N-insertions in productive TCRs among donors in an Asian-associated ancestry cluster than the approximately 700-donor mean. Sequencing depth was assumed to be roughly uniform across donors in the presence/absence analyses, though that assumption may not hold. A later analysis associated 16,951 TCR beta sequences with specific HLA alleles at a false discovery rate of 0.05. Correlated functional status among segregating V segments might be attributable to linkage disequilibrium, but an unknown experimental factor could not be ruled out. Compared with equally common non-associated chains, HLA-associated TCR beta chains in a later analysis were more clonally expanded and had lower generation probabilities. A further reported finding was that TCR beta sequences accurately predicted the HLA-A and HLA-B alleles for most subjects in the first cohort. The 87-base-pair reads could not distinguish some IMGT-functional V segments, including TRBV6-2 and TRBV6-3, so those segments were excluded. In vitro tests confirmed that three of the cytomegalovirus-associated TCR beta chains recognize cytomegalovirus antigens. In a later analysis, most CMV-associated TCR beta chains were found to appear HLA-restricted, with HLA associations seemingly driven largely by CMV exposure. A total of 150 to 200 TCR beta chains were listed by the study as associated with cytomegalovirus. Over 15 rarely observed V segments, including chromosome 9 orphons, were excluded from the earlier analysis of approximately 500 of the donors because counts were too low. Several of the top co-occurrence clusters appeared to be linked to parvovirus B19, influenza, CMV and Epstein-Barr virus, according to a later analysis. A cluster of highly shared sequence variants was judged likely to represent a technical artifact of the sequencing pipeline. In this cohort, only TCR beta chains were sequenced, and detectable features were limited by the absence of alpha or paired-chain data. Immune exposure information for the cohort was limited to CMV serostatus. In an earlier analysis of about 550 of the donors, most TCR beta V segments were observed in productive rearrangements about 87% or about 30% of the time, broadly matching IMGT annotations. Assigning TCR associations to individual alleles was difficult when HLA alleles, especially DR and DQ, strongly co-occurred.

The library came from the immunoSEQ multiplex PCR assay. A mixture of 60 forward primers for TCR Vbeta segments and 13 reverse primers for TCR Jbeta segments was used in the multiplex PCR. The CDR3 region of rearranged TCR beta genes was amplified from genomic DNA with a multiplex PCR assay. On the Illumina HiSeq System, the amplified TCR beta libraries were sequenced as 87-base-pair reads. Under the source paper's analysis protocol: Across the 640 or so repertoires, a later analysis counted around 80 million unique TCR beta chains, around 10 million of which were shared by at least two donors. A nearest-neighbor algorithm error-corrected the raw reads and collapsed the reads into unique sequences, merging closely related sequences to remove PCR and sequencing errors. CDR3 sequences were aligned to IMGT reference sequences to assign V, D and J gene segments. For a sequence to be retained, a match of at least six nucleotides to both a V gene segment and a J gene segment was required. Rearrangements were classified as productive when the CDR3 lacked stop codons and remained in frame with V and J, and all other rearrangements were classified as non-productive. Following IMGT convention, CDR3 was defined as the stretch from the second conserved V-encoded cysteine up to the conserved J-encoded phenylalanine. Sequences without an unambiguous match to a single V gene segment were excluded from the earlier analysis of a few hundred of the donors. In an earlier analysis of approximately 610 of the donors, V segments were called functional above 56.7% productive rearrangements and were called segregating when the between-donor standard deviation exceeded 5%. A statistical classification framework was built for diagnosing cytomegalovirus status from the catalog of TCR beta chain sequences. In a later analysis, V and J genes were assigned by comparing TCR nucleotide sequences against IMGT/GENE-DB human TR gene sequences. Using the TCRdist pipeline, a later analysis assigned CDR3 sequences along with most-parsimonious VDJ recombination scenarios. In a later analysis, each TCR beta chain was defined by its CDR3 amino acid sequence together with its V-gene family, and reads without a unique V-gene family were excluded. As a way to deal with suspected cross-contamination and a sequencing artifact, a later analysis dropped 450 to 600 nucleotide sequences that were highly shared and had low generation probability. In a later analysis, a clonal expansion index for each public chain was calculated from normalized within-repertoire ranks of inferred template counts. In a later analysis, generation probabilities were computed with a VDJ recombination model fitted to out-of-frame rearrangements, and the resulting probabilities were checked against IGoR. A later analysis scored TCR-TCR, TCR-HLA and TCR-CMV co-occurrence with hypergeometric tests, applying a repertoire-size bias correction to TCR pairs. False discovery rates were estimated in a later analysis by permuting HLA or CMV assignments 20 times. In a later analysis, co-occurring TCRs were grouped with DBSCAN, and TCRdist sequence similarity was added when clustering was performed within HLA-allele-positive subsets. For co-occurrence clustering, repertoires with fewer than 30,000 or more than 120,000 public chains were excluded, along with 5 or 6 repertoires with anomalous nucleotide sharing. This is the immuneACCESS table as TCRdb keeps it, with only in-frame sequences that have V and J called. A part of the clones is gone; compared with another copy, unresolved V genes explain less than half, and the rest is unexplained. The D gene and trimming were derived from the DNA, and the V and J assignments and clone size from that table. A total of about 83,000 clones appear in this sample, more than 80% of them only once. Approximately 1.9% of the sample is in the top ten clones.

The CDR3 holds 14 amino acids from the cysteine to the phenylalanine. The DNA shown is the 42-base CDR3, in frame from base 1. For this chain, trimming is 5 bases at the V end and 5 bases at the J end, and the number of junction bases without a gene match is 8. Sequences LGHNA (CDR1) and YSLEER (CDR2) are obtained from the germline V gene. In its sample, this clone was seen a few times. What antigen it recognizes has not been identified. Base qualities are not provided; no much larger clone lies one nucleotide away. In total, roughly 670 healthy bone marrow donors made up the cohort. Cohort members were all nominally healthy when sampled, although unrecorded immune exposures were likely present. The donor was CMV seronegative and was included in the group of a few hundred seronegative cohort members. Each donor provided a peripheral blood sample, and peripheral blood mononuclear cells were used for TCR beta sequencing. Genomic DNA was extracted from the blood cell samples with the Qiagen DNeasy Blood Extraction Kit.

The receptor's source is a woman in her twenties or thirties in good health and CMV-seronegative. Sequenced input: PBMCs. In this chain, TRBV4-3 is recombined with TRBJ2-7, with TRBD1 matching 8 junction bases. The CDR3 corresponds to CASSARQGSNEQYF. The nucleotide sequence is TGCGCCAGCAGCGCACGACAGGGGAGTAACGAGCAGTACTTC.